The next 23 T cell receptor beta chains were all read from a single sample in a study of cytomegalovirus exposure and HLA in healthy donors. The data were produced by immunoSEQ multiplex PCR, yet TCRdb's version contains in-frame clones alone and is incomplete. The sample carries 90,000 to 150,000 clones, around 87% recorded once. Source material: PBMCs. Receptors originate from a woman aged 18-29 years in good health and CMV-seropositive.

V usage is TRBV7-8 and J usage is TRBJ2-3; TRBD2 matches 8 bases. The CDR3 contains 15 residues. Germline V CDR1 and CDR2: SGHVS, FQNEAQ. J was trimmed by 4 bases and V by 5 bases; bases with no gene match: 8. The CDR3 spells CASSLQRELADTQYF. CDR3 DNA: TGTGCCAGCAGCCTTCAGCGGGAGTTGGCAGATACGCAGTATTTT.

The rearrangement joins TRBV29-1 to TRBJ1-1; TRBD1 matches 7 bases. The trim removed 7 bases at V and 4 bases at J, leaving 9 bases unmatched. The germline V gene has CDR1 SQVTM and CDR2 ANQGSEA. The CDR3 sequence is 13 residues long. CDR3 nucleotide sequence: TGCAGCGGAGTCAGGGGGAGCGGCACTGAAGCTTTCTTT. This encodes CSGVRGSGTEAFF.

This clone was detected once. V usage is TRBV11-2 and J usage is TRBJ2-2, with 7 bases fitting TRBD2. Trimming at V came to 5 bases and at J to 7 bases, leaving 10 bases not matched to a gene. The germline V gene has CDR1 SGHAT and CDR2 FQNNGV. The CDR3 has 15 amino acids. The CDR3 DNA sequence: TGTGCCAGCAGCCCCCGGACTAGAAGAGGCGGGGAGCTGTTTTTT. This gives the protein CASSPRTRRGGELFF.

The chain combines TRBV11-3 with TRBJ2-3, with 7 nucleotides matching TRBD2. The V and J ends lost 1 base and 4 bases, in that order; junction bases with no gene match: 8. Germline CDR1 reads SGHNT; CDR2 reads YENEEA. The CDR3 consists of 16 residues. This chain's CDR3 is CASSLGPWGGPDTQYF. The CDR3 nucleotides are TGTGCCAGCAGCTTAGGTCCCTGGGGGGGACCAGATACGCAGTATTTT. The whole variable domain, remainder taken from reference TRBV11-3 and TRBJ2-3, is EAGVVQSPRYKIIEKKQPVAFWCNPISGHNTLYWYLQNLGQGPELLIRYENEEAVDDSQLPKDRFSAERLKGVDSTLKIQPAELGDSAVYLCASSLGPWGGPDTQYFGPGTRLTVL.

This clone was detected once. The chain links TRBV30 to TRBJ1-4; weak D call: TRBD1 (6 bases). CDR1 is GTSNPN, CDR2 SVGIG, per germline (reference sequence). This CDR3 is built from 13 residues. The V and J ends lost 5 bases and 5 bases respectively, with 12 bases between them. In nucleotides, the CDR3 is TGTGCCTGGTCCCGGGACACGAATGAAAAACTGTTTTTT. Residues: CAWSRDTNEKLFF.

This clone was seen once. The V call is TRBV28, the J call TRBJ2-1, with D maybe TRBD2 (5 bases). The V gene's germline CDR1 is MDHEN and CDR2 SYDVKM. CDR3 length: 14 residues. Trimming took 8 bases from V and 1 from J, leaving 12 bases between them. CDR3 in DNA: TGTGCCAGCTATGCTACGGGATCCTACAATGAGCAGTTCTTC. As protein: CASYATGSYNEQFF.

This clone was recorded only once. This chain uses TRBV6-5 with TRBJ1-6; 7 bases are shared with TRBD1. CDR1 is MNHEY, CDR2 SVGAGI, per germline. The CDR3 has 13 amino acids. V lost 6 bases, J lost 8 bases, and 4 bases stayed unmatched. The CDR3 region has the DNA TGTGCCAGCAGCAGAACAGGGGATTCACCCCTCCACTTT. It yields the protein CASSRTGDSPLHF.

The chain recombines TRBV7-9 with TRBJ1-4; 8 nucleotides align to TRBD1. V gave up 4 bases and J gave up 11 bases; unmatched junction bases: 12. The CDR3 is 15 amino acids. Looked up from germline, CDR1 is SEHNR and CDR2 is FQNEAQ (reference sequence). The CDR3 sequence: CASSSQDREAEKLFF. In nucleotides, the CDR3 is TGTGCCAGCAGCTCCCAGGACAGGGAGGCGGAGAAACTGTTTTTT.

This clone was detected once. V is TRBV13 and J is TRBJ1-1; TRBD1 matches at 8 bases. Trimming at V came to 4 bases and at J to 4 bases, leaving 5 bases not matched to a gene. CDR3 length equals 14 residues. CDR1 and CDR2 (germline): PRHDT, FYEKMQ (reference sequence). CDR3: CASSWIQGGTEAFF. The CDR3, as DNA: TGTGCCAGCAGCTGGATACAGGGGGGCACTGAAGCTTTCTTT.

This clone was seen a handful of times. The chain recombines TRBV5-1 with TRBJ1-1; 7 nucleotides agree with TRBD1. Germline loops: CDR1 SGHRS, CDR2 YFSETQ. The CDR3 has 16 residues. Losses at the gene ends were 4 bases for V and 1 base for J; bases not matched to a gene: 10. The CDR3 reads CASSTGDRNKNTEAFF. CDR3 sequence (DNA): TGCGCCAGCAGCACCGGGGACAGAAACAAGAACACTGAAGCTTTCTTT.

This chain connects TRBV2 to TRBJ1-1; no clear D gene. Germline-derived CDR1 and CDR2 are SNHLY and FYNNEI. V gave up 6 bases and J gave up 4 bases, with 15 bases separating them. This CDR3 has 14 residues. The CDR3 DNA follows: TGTGCCAGCAGGTGGGTGTTGGAGAGCACTGAAGCTTTCTTT. Encoded protein: CASRWVLESTEAFF.

The gene calls are TRBV9 and TRBJ2-1; 11 bases line up with TRBD2. The length of the CDR3 is 16 residues. Germline trimming cut 4 bases from V and 4 bases from J; bases unmatched to any gene: 7. Per the germline V gene, CDR1 is SGDLS and CDR2 is YYNGEE. The CDR3 reads CASSISGGATYNEQFF. CDR3 DNA: TGTGCCAGCAGCATTAGCGGGGGGGCGACTTACAATGAGCAGTTCTTC.

The J gene is TRBJ1-1, the V gene TRBV27; 8 nucleotides agree with TRBD1. The CDR3 covers 16 residues. Germline V gives CDR1 MNHEY, CDR2 SMNVEV (reference sequence). The junction had 10 bases not matched to a gene; V was cut back by 6 bases and J by 1 base. CDR3 nucleotides: TGTGCCAGCAGCTCCGGGACAGGATATCCGAACACTGAAGCTTTCTTT. Its protein product is CASSSGTGYPNTEAFF.

V gene TRBV9 combines with J gene TRBJ1-2; D not resolved. Germline V gene lookup returns CDR1 SGDLS and CDR2 YYNGEE. The CDR3 sequence is 11 residues long. Trimming removed 3 bases at V and 7 bases at J, with 7 bases between. This CDR3 is CASSGGSGYTF. The CDR3, as DNA: TGTGCCAGCAGCGGAGGGAGTGGCTACACCTTC. The variable domain in full, completed from reference TRBV9 and TRBJ1-2, reads DSGVTQTPKHLITATGQRVTLRCSPRSGDLSVYWYQQSLDQGLQFLIQYYNGEERAKGNILERFSAQQFPDLHSELNLSSLELGDSALYFCASSGGSGYTFGSGTRLTVV.

This sequence joins TRBV19 and TRBJ1-5; D is perhaps TRBD1 (5 bases). Germline V gene data show CDR1 as LNHDA and CDR2 as SQIVND (reference sequence). Trimming stripped 5 bases from V and 0 bases from J, with 20 bases between. This CDR3 has 18 amino acids. This chain's CDR3 is CASSSRLSGDYSNQPQHF. In DNA, the CDR3 is TGTGCCAGTAGTTCAAGGCTAAGCGGGGACTATAGCAATCAGCCCCAGCATTTT.

The chain uses TRBV6-4 and TRBJ1-1; no clear D gene. V lost 6 bases, J lost 4 bases, and 15 bases lay in between. The germline V gene encodes CDR1 MRHNA and CDR2 SNTAGT. This CDR3 contains 14 residues. For the CDR3, the DNA is TGTGCCAGCAGCCCTTCCACTGGAGTCACTGAAGCTTTCTTT. Translated: CASSPSTGVTEAFF.

V is TRBV29-1 and J is TRBJ2-1; TRBD2 matches 10 bases. The CDR3 contains 18 residues. With V trimmed by 3 bases and J by 0 bases, 11 bases remained unmatched. Germline V gene lookup returns CDR1 SQVTM and CDR2 ANQGSEA. CDR3 sequence: CSVDTLSGRQPSYNEQFF. The CDR3, as DNA: TGCAGCGTTGATACCCTTAGCGGGAGGCAACCCTCCTACAATGAGCAGTTCTTC.

The sample holds one count of this clone. This chain's CDR3 is CASSEAMGRTQPQHF. CDR3 bases: TGTGCCAGCAGTGAAGCGATGGGGCGCACCCAGCCCCAGCATTTT. V is TRBV2 and J is TRBJ1-5, with D possibly matching TRBD1 (5 bases). Trimming took 0 bases from V and 7 from J, leaving 13 bases between them. This CDR3 has 15 residues. The germline CDR1 and CDR2 sequences are SNHLY and FYNNEI. Together with reference TRBV2 and TRBJ1-5, the CDR3 gives the full variable domain: EPEVTQTPSHQVTQMGQEVILRCVPISNHLYFYWYRQILGQKVEFLVSFYNNEISEKSEIFDDQFSVERPDGSNFTLKIRSTKLEDSAMYFCASSEAMGRTQPQHFGDGTRLSIL.

The table lists this clone with a count of one. The gene calls are TRBV9 and TRBJ1-2, with D perhaps TRBD1 (6 bases). V dropped 0 bases and J dropped 6 bases, with 21 bases sitting between them. Germline values: CDR1 SGDLS, CDR2 YYNGEE. This CDR3 comprises 17 residues. The CDR3 sequence is CASSVATGRLSRDGYTF. In DNA form, the CDR3 reads TGTGCCAGCAGCGTAGCTACAGGGAGATTAAGTCGGGATGGCTACACCTTC.

V is TRBV2 and J is TRBJ2-1, with D uncertain. The CDR3 length is 13 residues. The germline gives CDR1 SNHLY, CDR2 FYNNEI. V lost 3 bases and J lost 5, with 8 bases in between. The CDR3 sequence: CASSDYLNNEQFF. CDR3 bases: TGTGCCAGCAGTGACTACTTGAACAATGAGCAGTTCTTC.

V and J are TRBV5-1 and TRBJ1-2, with D possibly being TRBD1 (6 bases). Germline V gives CDR1 SGHRS, CDR2 YFSETQ. The V gene lost 3 bases and the J gene lost 1 base, with 16 bases spanning the gap. The CDR3 runs to 16 residues. DNA of the CDR3: TGCGCCAGCAGCTCCGGACAGCACAGCCTTAACTATGGCTACACCTTC. Translated: CASSSGQHSLNYGYTF.

This chain connects TRBV2 to TRBJ1-1, with TRBD1 as a possible D gene (5 bases). CDR1 is SNHLY, CDR2 FYNNEI, per germline. Trimming removed 2 bases from V and 7 bases from J, with 14 bases in between. This CDR3 region has 14 residues. CDR3 nucleotide sequence: TGTGCCAGCAGTGAAAGGGGAAAGATCGTTGAAGCTTTCTTT. As protein: CASSERGKIVEAFF.

The sample holds a few counts of this clone. This chain links TRBV30 with TRBJ2-2, with a tentative D call TRBD1 (5 bases). The germline gives CDR1 GTSNPN, CDR2 SVGIG (reference sequence). The germline V and J ends were trimmed by 2 bases and 6 bases, with 7 bases remaining between them. This CDR3 has 12 residues. The chain's CDR3 is CAWSQGAGELFF. The CDR3 region has the DNA TGTGCCTGGAGTCAAGGGGCCGGGGAGCTGTTTTTT.